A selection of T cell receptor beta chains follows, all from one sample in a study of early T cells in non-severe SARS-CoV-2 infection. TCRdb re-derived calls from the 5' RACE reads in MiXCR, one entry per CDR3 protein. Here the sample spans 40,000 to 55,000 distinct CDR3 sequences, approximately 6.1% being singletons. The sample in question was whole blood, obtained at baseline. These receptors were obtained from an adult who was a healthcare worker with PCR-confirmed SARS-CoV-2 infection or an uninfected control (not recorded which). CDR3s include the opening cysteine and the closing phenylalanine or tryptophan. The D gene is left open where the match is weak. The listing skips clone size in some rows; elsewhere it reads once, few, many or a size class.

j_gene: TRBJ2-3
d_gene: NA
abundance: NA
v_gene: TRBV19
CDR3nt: TGTGCCAGCAAAAATTACGCCGGGACCTCAACAGATACGCAGTATTTT
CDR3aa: CASKNYAGTSTDTQYF

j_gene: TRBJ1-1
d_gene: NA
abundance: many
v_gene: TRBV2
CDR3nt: TGTGCCAGCGGGGGGGCACGGGCTTTCTTT
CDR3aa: CASGGARAFF

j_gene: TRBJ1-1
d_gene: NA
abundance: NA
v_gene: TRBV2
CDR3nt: TGTGCCAGCAGTGCAGGGAACACTGAAGCTTTCTTT
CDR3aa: CASSAGNTEAFF

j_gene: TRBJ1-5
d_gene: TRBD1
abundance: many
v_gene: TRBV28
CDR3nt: TGTGCCAGCAGTTTATGGGCAGGGGGCGGCAATCAGCCCCAGCATTTT
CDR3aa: CASSLWAGGGNQPQHF

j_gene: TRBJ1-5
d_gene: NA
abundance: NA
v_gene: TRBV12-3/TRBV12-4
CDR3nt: TGTGCCAGCAGTTTGGGTGCAGGGCGACAGCCCCAGCATTTT
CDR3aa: CASSLGAGRQPQHF

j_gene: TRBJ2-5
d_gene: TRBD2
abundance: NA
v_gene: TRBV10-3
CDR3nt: TGTGCCATCCAGCAAGGGGAGGGCGGCGAGACCCAGTACTTC
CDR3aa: CAIQQGEGGETQYF

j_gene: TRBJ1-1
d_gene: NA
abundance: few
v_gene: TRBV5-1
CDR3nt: TGCGCCAGCAGCTTGGCGGGGGCGATGAACACTGAAGCTTTCTTT
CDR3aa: CASSLAGAMNTEAFF

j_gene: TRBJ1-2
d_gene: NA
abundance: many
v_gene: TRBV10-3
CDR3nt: TGTGCCATCAGGGTACAGGGTAACTATGGCTACACCTTC
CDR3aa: CAIRVQGNYGYTF

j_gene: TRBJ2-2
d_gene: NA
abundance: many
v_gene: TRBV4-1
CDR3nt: TGCGCCAGCAGCCAAGAGGAAGGGCTGATGGGGTCCGGGGAGCTGTTTTTT
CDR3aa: CASSQEEGLMGSGELFF

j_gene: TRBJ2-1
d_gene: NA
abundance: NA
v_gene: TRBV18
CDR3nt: TGTGCCAGCTCCCCACCCGCAGGGACGCGGAATGAGCAGTTCTTC
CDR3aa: CASSPPAGTRNEQFF

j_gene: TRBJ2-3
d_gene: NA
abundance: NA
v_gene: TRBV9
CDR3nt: TGTGCCAGCAGCCAGGGGGGGTTTACAGATACGCAGTATTTT
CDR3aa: CASSQGGFTDTQYF

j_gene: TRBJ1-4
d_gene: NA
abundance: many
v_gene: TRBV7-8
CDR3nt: TGTGCCAGCAGCTTCCCCCCCCGGGACGGCGGTTTTGCAACTAATGAAAAACTGTTTTTT
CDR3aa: CASSFPPRDGGFATNEKLFF

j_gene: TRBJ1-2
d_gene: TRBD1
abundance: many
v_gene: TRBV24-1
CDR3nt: TGTGCCACCAGTGAGCCGGGACAGGGGTTTGACGGCTACACCTTC
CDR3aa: CATSEPGQGFDGYTF

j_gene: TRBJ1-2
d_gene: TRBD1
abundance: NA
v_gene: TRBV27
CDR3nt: TGTGCCAGCAGTTACAGGGGGAGCTACACCTTC
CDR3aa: CASSYRGSYTF

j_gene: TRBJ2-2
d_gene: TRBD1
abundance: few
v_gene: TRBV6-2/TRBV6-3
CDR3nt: TGTGCCACCACAGGGGGACAGGGTCACACCGGGGAGCTGTTTTTT
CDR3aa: CATTGGQGHTGELFF

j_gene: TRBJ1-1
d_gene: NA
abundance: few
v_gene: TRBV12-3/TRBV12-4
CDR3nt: TGTGCCAGCAGTTTAGATGGGAATTTGGGTGAAGCTTTCTTT
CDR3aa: CASSLDGNLGEAFF

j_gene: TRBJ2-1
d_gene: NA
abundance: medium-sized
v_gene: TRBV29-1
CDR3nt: TGCAGCGTTGAAGACGTCAGCGTGGTTGAGCAGTTCTTC
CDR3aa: CSVEDVSVVEQFF

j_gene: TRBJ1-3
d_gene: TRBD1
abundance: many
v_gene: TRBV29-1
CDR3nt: TGCAGCGTTGGCCGGGACAGCTCTGGAAACACCATATATTTT
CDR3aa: CSVGRDSSGNTIYF

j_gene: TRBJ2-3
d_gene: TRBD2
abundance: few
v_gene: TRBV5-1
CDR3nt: TGCGCCAGCAGCTTAGCCCTCCAAACTTCTAGCGGGGGACCCCGCACAGATACGCAGTATTTT
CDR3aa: CASSLALQTSSGGPRTDTQYF

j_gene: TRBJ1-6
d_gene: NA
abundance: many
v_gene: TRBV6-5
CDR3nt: TGTGCCAGCATGGACCGAAATTCACCCCTCCACTTT
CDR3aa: CASMDRNSPLHF

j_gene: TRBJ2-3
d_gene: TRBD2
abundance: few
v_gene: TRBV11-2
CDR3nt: TGTGCCAGCAGCTTACCCATAGCGGGAGGATCCACAGATACGCAGTATTTT
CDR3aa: CASSLPIAGGSTDTQYF

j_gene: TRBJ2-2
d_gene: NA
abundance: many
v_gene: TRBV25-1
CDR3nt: TGTGCCAGCGAGGGGTGGATCACCGGGGAGCCGTTTTTT
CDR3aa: CASEGWITGEPFF

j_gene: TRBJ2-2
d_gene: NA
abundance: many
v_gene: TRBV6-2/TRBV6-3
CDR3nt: TGTGCCAGCAGTGAGTTGGGCACCGGGGAGCTGTTTTTT
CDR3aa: CASSELGTGELFF

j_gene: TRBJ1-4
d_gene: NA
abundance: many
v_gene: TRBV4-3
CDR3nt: TGCGCCAGCAGCCAAGTTTGGAGTGAAAAACTGTTTTTT
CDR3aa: CASSQVWSEKLFF

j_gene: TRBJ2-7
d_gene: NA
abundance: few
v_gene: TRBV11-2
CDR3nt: TGTGCCAGCAGCTTAGGGCGAGGGGCCGAGCAGTACTTC
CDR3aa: CASSLGRGAEQYF

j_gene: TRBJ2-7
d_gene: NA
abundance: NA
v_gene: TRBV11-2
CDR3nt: TGTGCCAGCAGCTCGAGTCCGACGGGCGCCTACGAGCAGTACTTC
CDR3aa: CASSSSPTGAYEQYF

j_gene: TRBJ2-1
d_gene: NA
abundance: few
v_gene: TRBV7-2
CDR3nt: TGTGCCAGCAGCCTCTCCCCCAGCTCCTACAATGAGCAGTTCTTC
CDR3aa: CASSLSPSSYNEQFF

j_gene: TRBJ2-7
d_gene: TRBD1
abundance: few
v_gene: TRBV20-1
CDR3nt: TGCAGTGCCCAAGGACAGGCCTACGAGCAGTACTTC
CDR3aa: CSAQGQAYEQYF

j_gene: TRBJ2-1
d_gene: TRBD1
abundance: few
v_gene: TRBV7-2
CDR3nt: TGTGCCAGCAGCTTCGACTCCGGGACAGGGCGATACAATGAGCAGTTCTTC
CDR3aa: CASSFDSGTGRYNEQFF

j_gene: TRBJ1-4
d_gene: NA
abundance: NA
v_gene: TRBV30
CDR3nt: TGTGCCTGGAGTGGGGGGCATAATGAAAAACTGTTTTTT
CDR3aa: CAWSGGHNEKLFF

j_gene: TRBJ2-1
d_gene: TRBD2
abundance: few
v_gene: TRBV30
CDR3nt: TGTGCCTGGAGTGCCCCCGGGACTAGCGGGATCCATGAGCAGTTCTTC
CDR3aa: CAWSAPGTSGIHEQFF

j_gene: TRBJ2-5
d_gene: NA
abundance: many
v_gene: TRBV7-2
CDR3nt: TGTGCCAGCAGCTTAGTTAGCCAGAGGGGGGAGACCCAGTACTTC
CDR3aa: CASSLVSQRGETQYF

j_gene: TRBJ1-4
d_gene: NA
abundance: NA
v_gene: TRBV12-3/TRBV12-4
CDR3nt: TGTGCCAGCAGTCCCGGCTTTGGTGGGGGGAGTGAAAAACTGTTTTTT
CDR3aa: CASSPGFGGGSEKLFF

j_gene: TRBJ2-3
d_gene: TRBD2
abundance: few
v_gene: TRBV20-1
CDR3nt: TGCAGTGCTCGGACTAGCGGGGGGAGCACAGATACGCAGTATTTT
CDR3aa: CSARTSGGSTDTQYF

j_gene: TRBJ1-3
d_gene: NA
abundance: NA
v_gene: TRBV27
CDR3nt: TGTGCCAGCAGTTTAATCGGATTGTCTGGAAACACCATATATTTT
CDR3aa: CASSLIGLSGNTIYF

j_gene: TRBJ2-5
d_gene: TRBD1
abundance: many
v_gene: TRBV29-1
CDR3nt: TGCAGCGCGAACACAGGGGGCTTTGAGACCCAGTACTTC
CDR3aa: CSANTGGFETQYF

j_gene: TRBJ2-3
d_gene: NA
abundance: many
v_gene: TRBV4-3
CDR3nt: TGCGCCAGCAGGAAGGAGCTAGCCAGCCCAGATACGCAGTATTTT
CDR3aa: CASRKELASPDTQYF

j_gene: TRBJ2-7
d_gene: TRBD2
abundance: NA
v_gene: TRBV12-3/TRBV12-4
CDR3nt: TGTGCCAGCAGTCGGGGGGTTAGCTCTGCCTACGAGCAGTACTTC
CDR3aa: CASSRGVSSAYEQYF

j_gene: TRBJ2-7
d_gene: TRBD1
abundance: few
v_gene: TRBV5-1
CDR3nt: TGCGCCAGCAGCTTGGCTGGGACAGGGGTCTACGAGCAGTACTTC
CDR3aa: CASSLAGTGVYEQYF

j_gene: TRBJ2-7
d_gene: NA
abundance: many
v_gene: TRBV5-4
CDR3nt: TGTGCCAGCAGCTCGCCAGCCTACGAGCAGTACTTC
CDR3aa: CASSSPAYEQYF

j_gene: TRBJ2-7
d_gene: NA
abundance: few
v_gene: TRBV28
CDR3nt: TGTGCCAGCAGTTTTCTTAGTACTTCCTACGAGCAGTACTTC
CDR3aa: CASSFLSTSYEQYF

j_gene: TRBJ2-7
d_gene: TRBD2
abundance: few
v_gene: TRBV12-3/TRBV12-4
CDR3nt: TGTGCCAGCAGCTCGAGGGGAGGGCACTACGAGCAGTACTTC
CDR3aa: CASSSRGGHYEQYF

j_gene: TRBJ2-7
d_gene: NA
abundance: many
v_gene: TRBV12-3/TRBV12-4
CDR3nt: TGTGCCAGCAGTGGCGACAGGAAGGGCGAGCAGTACTTC
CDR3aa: CASSGDRKGEQYF

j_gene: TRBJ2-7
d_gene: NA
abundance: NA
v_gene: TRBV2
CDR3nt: TGTGCCAGCAGTCCCGAGTCCTACGAGCAGTACTTC
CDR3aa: CASSPESYEQYF

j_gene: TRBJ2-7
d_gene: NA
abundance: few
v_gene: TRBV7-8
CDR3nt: TGTGCCAGCAGTGTCCTCCGGGAGCAGTACTTC
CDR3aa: CASSVLREQYF

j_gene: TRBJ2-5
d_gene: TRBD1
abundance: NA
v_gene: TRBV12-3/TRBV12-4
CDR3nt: TGTGCCAGCGTAGGGGGCCTTTATGAGACCCAGTACTTC
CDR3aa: CASVGGLYETQYF

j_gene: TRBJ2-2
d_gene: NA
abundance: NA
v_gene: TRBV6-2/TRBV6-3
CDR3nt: TGTGCCAGCAACATCCTCGGATCGAACACCGGGGAGCTGTTTTTT
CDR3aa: CASNILGSNTGELFF

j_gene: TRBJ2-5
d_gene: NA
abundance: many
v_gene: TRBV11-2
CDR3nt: TGTGCCAGCAGCGGAACGGGTGGGCAAGAGACCCAGTACTTC
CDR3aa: CASSGTGGQETQYF

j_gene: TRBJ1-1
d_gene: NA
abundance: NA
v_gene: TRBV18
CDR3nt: TGTGCCAGCTCACCCCGGGGGATGGGGAACACTGAAGCTTTCTTT
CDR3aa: CASSPRGMGNTEAFF

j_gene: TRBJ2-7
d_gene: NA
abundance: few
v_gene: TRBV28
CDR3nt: TGTGCCAGCAGTCCCCGGTACGAGCAGTACTTC
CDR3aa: CASSPRYEQYF

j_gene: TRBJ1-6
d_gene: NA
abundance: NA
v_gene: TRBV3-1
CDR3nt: TGTGCCAGCAGCCAGGGGCCCAGCTCCTATAATTCACCCCTCCACTTT
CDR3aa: CASSQGPSSYNSPLHF

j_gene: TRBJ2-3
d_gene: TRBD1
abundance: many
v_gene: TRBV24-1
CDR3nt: TGTGCCACCAGTGATTGGACAGGAAACTCTTACGATACGCAGTATTTT
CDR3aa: CATSDWTGNSYDTQYF

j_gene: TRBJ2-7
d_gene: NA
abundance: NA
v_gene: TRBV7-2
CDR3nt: TGTGCCAGCAGCTTAACGGGGGCCCAGTCCTACGAGCAGTACTTC
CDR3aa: CASSLTGAQSYEQYF

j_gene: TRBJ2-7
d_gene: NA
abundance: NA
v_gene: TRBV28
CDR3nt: TGTGCCAGCAGTCTCCAACAGGTACGGAACGAGCAGTACTTC
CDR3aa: CASSLQQVRNEQYF

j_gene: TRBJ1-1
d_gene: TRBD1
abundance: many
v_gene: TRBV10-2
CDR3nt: TGCGCCAGCAGAAGACAGGGCGGTACTGAAGCTTTCTTT
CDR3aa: CASRRQGGTEAFF

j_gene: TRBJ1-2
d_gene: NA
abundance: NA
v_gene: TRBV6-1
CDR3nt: TGTGCCAGCAGTCGGATCCCTACCGGGAACTATGGCTACACCTTC
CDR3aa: CASSRIPTGNYGYTF

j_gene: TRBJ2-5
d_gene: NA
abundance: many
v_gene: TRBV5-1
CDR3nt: TGCGCCAGCAGCTCCTCCGGGACCCCGGGGGAGACCCAGTACTTC
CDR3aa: CASSSSGTPGETQYF